The sequence of this T cell receptor (beta chain) was determined in a study of Ad26.COV2.S vaccination and SARS-CoV-2 variants. Study as a whole: Donor was in the COV1001 Ad26.COV2.S trial arm.

Study outcomes and limitations: Whether participants received vaccine or placebo, their non-spike TCR breadth was similar. The analyses of TCR breadth and depth may have understated the size of total T cell responses.

About this clone itself: Its antigen is currently unknown.

Described treatment: some 20 received Ad26.COV2.S at low or high dose, single or two shots; about 5 received placebo; per-sample allocation not given. Samples came from day 63 after the first vaccine or placebo injection. Generated by immunoSEQ multiplex PCR, the TCRdb table keeps only in-frame clones and is missing some. The sample lists about 350,000 clones, about 85% seen once, with 6.4% in the top ten. V lost 1 base, J lost 3 bases, and 12 bases lay in between. This CDR3 region has 15 residues. CDR1 is SEHNR and CDR2 is FQNEAQ in the germline V gene (reference sequence). The rearrangement uses TRBV7-9 and TRBJ1-1; D may be TRBD1 (5 bases). The sample here was peripheral blood, taken in a trial of Ad26.COV2.S vaccine versus placebo. The TCR sequence derives from a person between 18 and 65 years old who received the Ad26.COV2.S COVID-19 vaccine or a placebo. CDR3 bases: TGTGCCAGCAGCTTAGAAAGGGGCAGGGACACTGAAGCTTTCTTT. It specifies CASSLERGRDTEAFF.